This T cell receptor (beta chain) emerged from a study of a mutant IDH1 vaccine in newly diagnosed glioma. The overall study: Patients were started on vaccination 4-6 weeks after radiotherapy alone, or with temozolomide cycles.

V was pared by 1 base and J by 4 bases, with 14 bases of the junction left unmatched. The CDR3 is 18 residues long. Germline values: CDR1 MGHRA, CDR2 YSYEKL. The protocol was immunoSEQ multiplex PCR, while the TCRdb copy is restricted to in-frame clones and leaves out a portion. The top ten hold 1.5% to 2.5% of the sample, which has tens of thousands of clones, around nine tenths seen once. Described time point: week 35, safety follow-up. It was 300 ug of mutant IDH1 20-mer peptide that made up each vaccine dose, given with topical imiquimod. Eight vaccine doses were administered to patients at weeks 1, 3, 5, 7, 11, 15, 19 and 23. Each of the donors came in with new WHO grade 3 or 4 astrocytomas that were IDH1-mutant and ATRX-lost. In the case of this clone: The target antigen is unknown.

Findings and caveats of the study: Changes to the top peripheral T cell clonotypes appeared unrelated to pseudoprogression.

The rearrangement joins TRBV4-1 to TRBJ1-1; 8 bases agree with TRBD1. Sequences were derived from PBMCs, sampled from a glioma patient whose treatment included an IDH1 peptide vaccine. This clonotype was sampled from a man between 25 and 39 years old with glioma. The CDR3 coding sequence is TGCGCCAGCAGCCAAGGAGGTGCCAGGGGGCCGCTGGGCACTGAAGCTTTCTTT. Its translation: CASSQGGARGPLGTEAFF.